These 10 T cell receptor beta chains were sequenced from one sample in a study of blood T cell repertoires in COVID-19. Clones were read by immunoSEQ multiplex PCR, and TCRdb kept only the in-frame ones, dropping some. The sample lists 250,000 to 350,000 clones; around 80% were seen once. Source material: peripheral blood. The receptor source for this set is a woman aged 45-65 years with acute or convalescent COVID-19.

Points on this clone: Other nucleotide sequences from this sample produce the same CDR3. This chain links TRBV5-1 with TRBJ2-3; D is perhaps TRBD1 (6 bases). Trimming cost V 0 bases and J 1 base, with 6 bases left between them. Germline-derived CDR1 and CDR2 are SGHRS and YFSETQ. The CDR3 contains 14 residues. DNA for the CDR3: TGCGCCAGCAGCTTGGCAGGGGGCACAGATACGCAGTATTTT. Translation: CASSLAGGTDTQYF.

The rearrangement joins TRBV6-1 to TRBJ1-1; D is ambiguous. Germline CDR1 is MNHNS and CDR2 is SASEGT. This CDR3 region has 15 residues. With 2 bases removed from V and 0 bases from J, the gap between germline ends came to 10 bases. CDR3 amino acids: CASSESYSLNTEAFF. DNA for the CDR3: TGTGCCAGCAGTGAAAGCTACAGTTTGAACACTGAAGCTTTCTTT.

In regard to this clone: At the DNA level, this CDR3 is encoded by other sequences in the same sample as well. V and J are TRBV6-5 and TRBJ1-4, with no clear D. The CDR3 has 15 residues. The V gene lost 4 bases and the J gene lost 0 bases, with 9 bases spanning the gap. CDR1 is MNHEY and CDR2 is SVGAGI in the germline V gene. The CDR3, as DNA: TGTGCCAGCAGTTCCCCGGGAGCAACTAATGAAAAACTGTTTTTT. It specifies CASSSPGATNEKLFF.

This chain connects TRBV6-2 or TRBV6-3 to TRBJ2-1; tentatively, D is TRBD2 (5 bases). The germline V gene encodes CDR1 MNHEY and CDR2 SVGEGT. The CDR3 sequence is 13 residues long. Trimming removed 0 bases at V and 12 bases at J, with 12 bases between. The DNA for the CDR3 is TGTGCCAGCAGTTACTCGGGCTCCCGGGGGCAGTTCTTC. Its translation is CASSYSGSRGQFF.

The rearrangement links TRBV28 to TRBJ2-5; TRBD1 might be the D (6 bases). Germline V CDR1 and CDR2: MDHEN, SYDVKM. The CDR3 loop spans 14 amino acids. Between the trimmed V and J ends, which lost 4 bases and 1 base, there was a span of 10 bases. CDR3 sequence reads: CASSSRTVQETQYF. CDR3 bases: TGTGCCAGCAGTTCTCGGACAGTCCAAGAGACCCAGTACTTC.

V gene TRBV4-1 combines with J gene TRBJ1-4; TRBD1 aligns across 8 bases. The CDR3 consists of 17 residues. Germline V CDR1 and CDR2: MGHRA, YSYEKL. Trimming at V came to 5 bases and at J to 1 base, leaving 9 bases not matched to a gene. The CDR3 spells CASSYGQGGETNEKLFF. CDR3 DNA sequence: TGCGCCAGCAGCTACGGACAGGGAGGAGAAACTAATGAAAAACTGTTTTTT.

This chain joins TRBV30 and TRBJ1-5, with 7 bases matching TRBD1. Germline V gene data show CDR1 as GTSNPN and CDR2 as SVGIG (reference sequence). The CDR3 totals 14 residues. V lost 2 bases to trimming and J lost 6 bases; unmatched junction nucleotides: 7. The CDR3 protein is CAWSIQGFSQPQHF. The CDR3 nucleotides are TGTGCCTGGAGTATACAGGGGTTCTCTCAGCCCCAGCATTTT. Full variable domain (outside the CDR3, taken from reference TRBV30 and TRBJ1-5): SQTIHQWPATLVQPVGSPLSLECTVEGTSNPNLYWYRQAAGRGLQLLFYSVGIGQISSEVPQNLSASRPQDRQFILSSKKLLLSDSGFYLCAWSIQGFSQPQHFGDGTRLSIL.

V and J are TRBV24-1 and TRBJ2-5; TRBD1 agrees at 10 bases. V trimming: 10 bases; J trimming: 5 bases; junction bases outside the gene matches: 6. The CDR3 spans 13 residues. Per germline, CDR1 KGHDR and CDR2 SFDVKD. CDR3 residues: CATSTGGQETQYF. The CDR3, as DNA: TGTGCCACTTCGACAGGGGGCCAGGAGACCCAGTACTTC.

The rearrangement uses TRBV3-1 (or the pseudogene TRBV3-2) and TRBJ1-1; TRBD1 matches 9 bases. The V and J ends lost 2 bases and 2 bases, in that order; junction bases with no gene match: 0. There are 14 residues in the CDR3. Germline-derived CDR1 and CDR2 are LGHDT and YNNKEL (reference sequence). CDR3 amino acids: CASSQTGGNTEAFF. DNA of the CDR3: TGTGCCAGCAGCCAAACAGGGGGCAACACTGAAGCTTTCTTT.

This chain uses TRBV15 with TRBJ2-5; no definite D call. CDR1 is LNHNV, CDR2 YYDKDF, per germline (reference sequence). Trimming removed 1 base at V and 2 bases at J, with 8 bases between. The CDR3 totals 14 residues. The CDR3 region has the DNA TGTGCCACCAGCAGAGCTAACTATCAAGAGACCCAGTACTTC. Translated: CATSRANYQETQYF. Supplemented by reference TRBV15 and TRBJ2-5, the full variable domain reads DAMVIQNPRYQVTQFGKPVTLSCSQTLNHNVMYWYQQKSSQAPKLLFHYYDKDFNNEADTPDNFQSRRPNTSFCFLDIRSPGLGDTAMYLCATSRANYQETQYFGPGTRLLVL.